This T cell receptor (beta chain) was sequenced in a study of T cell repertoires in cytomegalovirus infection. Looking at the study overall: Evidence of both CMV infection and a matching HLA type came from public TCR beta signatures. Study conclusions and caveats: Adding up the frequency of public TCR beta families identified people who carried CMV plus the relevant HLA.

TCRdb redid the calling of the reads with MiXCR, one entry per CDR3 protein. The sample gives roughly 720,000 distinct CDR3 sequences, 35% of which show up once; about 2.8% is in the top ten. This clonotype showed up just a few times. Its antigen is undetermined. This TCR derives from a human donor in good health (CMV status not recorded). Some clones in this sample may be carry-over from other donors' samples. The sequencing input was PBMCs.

The DNA for the CDR3 is TGCAGTGCCCCCTTCCGGGGGCGGAAGCAAGAGACCCAGTACTTC. Its translation is CSAPFRGRKQETQYF. The chain carries TRBV20-1 and TRBJ2-5, with D possibly being TRBD1 or TRBD2 (6 bases each). CDR1 and CDR2 (germline): DFQATT, SNEGSKA (reference sequence). This CDR3 has 15 residues. Trimming removed 6 bases at V and 2 bases at J, with 19 bases between.